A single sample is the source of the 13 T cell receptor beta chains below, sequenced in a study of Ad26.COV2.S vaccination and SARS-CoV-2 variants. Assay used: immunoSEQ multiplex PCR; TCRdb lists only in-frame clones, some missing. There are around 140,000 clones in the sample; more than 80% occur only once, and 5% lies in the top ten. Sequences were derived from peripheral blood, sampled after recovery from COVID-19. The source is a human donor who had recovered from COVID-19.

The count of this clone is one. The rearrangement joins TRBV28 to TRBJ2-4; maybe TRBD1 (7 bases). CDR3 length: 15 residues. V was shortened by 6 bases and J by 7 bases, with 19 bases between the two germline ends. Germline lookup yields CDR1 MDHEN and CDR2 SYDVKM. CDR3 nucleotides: TGTGCCAGCAGCTGGACCAGGGGGGCGTATAACATTCAGTACTTC. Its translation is CASSWTRGAYNIQYF.

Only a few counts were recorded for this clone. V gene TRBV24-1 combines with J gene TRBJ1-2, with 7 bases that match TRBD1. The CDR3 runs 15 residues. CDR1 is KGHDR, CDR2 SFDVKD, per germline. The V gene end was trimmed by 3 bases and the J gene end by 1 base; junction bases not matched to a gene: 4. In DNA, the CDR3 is TGTGCCACCAGTGATCACCGACAGGGTAACTATGGCTACACCTTC. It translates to CATSDHRQGNYGYTF.

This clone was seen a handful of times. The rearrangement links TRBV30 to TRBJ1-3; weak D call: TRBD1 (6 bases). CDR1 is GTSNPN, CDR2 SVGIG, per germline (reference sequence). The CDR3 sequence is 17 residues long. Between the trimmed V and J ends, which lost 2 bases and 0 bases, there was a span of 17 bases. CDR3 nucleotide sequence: TGTGCCTGGAGTACCCCAAGGGGGGGGAACTCTGGAAACACCATATATTTT. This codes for CAWSTPRGGNSGNTIYF.

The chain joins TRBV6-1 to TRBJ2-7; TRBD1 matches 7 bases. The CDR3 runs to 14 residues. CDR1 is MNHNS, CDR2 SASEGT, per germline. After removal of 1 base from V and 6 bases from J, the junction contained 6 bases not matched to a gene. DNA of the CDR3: TGTGCCAGCAGTGAAGGTCAGGGGGTAGGCGAGCAGTACTTC. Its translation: CASSEGQGVGEQYF.

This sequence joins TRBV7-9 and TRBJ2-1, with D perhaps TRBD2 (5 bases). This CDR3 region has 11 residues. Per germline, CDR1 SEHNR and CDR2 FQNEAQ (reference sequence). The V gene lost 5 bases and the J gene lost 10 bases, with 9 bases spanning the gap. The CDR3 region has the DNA TGTGCCAGCAGCCCCCGGGAAGAGCAGTTCTTC. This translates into CASSPREEQFF.

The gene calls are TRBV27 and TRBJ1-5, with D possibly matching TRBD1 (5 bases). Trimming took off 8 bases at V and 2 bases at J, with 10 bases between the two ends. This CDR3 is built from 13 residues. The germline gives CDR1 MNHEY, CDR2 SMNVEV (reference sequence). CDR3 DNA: TGTGCCAGCGGCGCGGGGGGCAATCAGCCCCAGCATTTT. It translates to CASGAGGNQPQHF.

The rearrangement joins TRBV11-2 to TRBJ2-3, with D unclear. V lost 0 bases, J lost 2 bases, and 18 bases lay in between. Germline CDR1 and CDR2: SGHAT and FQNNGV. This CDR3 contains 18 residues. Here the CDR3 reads CASSLDRWAPGPTDTQYF. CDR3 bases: TGTGCCAGCAGCTTAGATAGGTGGGCACCGGGCCCCACAGATACGCAGTATTTT.

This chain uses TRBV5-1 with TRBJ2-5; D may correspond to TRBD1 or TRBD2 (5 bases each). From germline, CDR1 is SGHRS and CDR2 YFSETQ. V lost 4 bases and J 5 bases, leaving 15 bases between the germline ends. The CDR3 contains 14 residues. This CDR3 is CASSRDGKGETQYF. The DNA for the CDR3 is TGCGCCAGCAGCAGGGACGGGAAGGGGGAGACCCAGTACTTC.

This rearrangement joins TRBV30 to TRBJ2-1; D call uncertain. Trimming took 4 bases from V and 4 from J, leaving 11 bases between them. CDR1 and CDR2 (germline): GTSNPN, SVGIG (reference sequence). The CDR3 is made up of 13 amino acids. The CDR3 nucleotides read TGTGCCTGGACTAGGCCAGTTTACAATGAGCAGTTCTTC. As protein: CAWTRPVYNEQFF.

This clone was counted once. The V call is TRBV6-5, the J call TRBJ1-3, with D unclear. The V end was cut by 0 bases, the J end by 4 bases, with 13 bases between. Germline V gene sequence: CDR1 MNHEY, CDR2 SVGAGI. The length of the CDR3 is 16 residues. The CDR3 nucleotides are TGTGCCAGCAGTTACTCGGGGTATCGGAGGGGAAACACCATATATTTT. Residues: CASSYSGYRRGNTIYF.

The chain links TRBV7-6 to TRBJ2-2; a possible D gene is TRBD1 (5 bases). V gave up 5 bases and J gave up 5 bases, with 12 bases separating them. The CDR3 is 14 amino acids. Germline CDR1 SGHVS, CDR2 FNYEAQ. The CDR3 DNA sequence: TGTGCCAGCAGCAAAAGACAGAAAACCGGGGAGCTGTTTTTT. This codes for CASSKRQKTGELFF.

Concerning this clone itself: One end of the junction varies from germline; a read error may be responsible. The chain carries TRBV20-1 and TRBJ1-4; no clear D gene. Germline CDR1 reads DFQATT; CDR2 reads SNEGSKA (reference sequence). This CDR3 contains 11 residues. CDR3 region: CSAPRTATVVF. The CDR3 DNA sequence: TGCAGTGCACCACGGACCGCTACAGTGGTTTTT.

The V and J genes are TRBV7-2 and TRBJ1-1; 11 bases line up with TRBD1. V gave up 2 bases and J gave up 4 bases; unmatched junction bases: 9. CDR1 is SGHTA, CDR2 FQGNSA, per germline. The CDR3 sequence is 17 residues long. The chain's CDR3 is CASSLNPGQGAGTEAFF. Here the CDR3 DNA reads TGTGCCAGCAGCTTAAACCCAGGACAGGGGGCGGGCACTGAAGCTTTCTTT.